These 20 T cell receptor beta chains came from one sample sequenced in a study of blood T cell repertoires in COVID-19. Using immunoSEQ multiplex PCR, the repertoire was profiled, and TCRdb retains in-frame clones only, with some absent. The repertoire includes about 270,000 clones, about 85% of them detected once, and about 3% sits in the top ten. The sample consisted of PBMCs or T cells enriched from blood (not recorded which). Receptors originate from a woman in her forties or fifties who had recovered from COVID-19.

This chain joins TRBV9 and TRBJ2-2; 8 positions agree with TRBD1. Germline assignment: CDR1 SGDLS and CDR2 YYNGEE. Germline trimming cut 2 bases from V and 1 base from J; bases unmatched to any gene: 13. The CDR3 has 19 amino acids. As DNA, the CDR3 is TGTGCCAGCAGCGTCACCACGGCGGCAGGACAGGGGAACACCGGGGAGCTGTTTTTT. Amino acids: CASSVTTAAGQGNTGELFF.

J is TRBJ2-3 and V is TRBV30, with TRBD2 identical over 7 bases. CDR1 is GTSNPN, CDR2 SVGIG, per germline (reference sequence). V shed 1 base, J shed 1 base, and the junction held 5 bases outside the gene matches. The CDR3 sequence is 15 residues long. Here the CDR3 DNA reads TGTGCCTGGAGTGCAAGCGGGACGGGCACAGATACGCAGTATTTT. Translating it yields CAWSASGTGTDTQYF.

The CDR3 DNA reads TGCGCCAGCTATAGTCAGGGCGGCCTTTTAGTAGAGCAGTACTTC. Translating it yields CASYSQGGLLVEQYF. V usage is TRBV10-1 and J usage is TRBJ2-7; perhaps TRBD1 as D (5 bases). Germline CDR1 is WNHNN and CDR2 is SYGVQD (reference sequence). The V and J ends lost 8 bases and 7 bases respectively, with 24 bases between them. The length of the CDR3 is 15 residues.

This clone showed up just a few times. The chain joins TRBV15 to TRBJ2-7; 9 bases align to TRBD2. Trimming removed 6 bases from V and 4 bases from J; junction bases left unmatched: 7. The germline CDR1 and CDR2 sequences are LNHNV and YYDKDF (reference sequence). The CDR3 is 14 residues long. In DNA form, the CDR3 reads TGTGCCACCAGAGTAGCGGGAGTGGGTTACGAGCAGTACTTC. This sequence encodes CATRVAGVGYEQYF.

The chain is built from TRBV5-4 and TRBJ2-3; D is perhaps TRBD2 (5 bases). Trimming took off 5 bases at V and 4 bases at J, with 14 bases between the two ends. The CDR3 is 14 amino acids. Per the germline V gene, CDR1 is SGHNT and CDR2 is YYREEE (reference sequence). The CDR3 sequence is CASRGSVSADTQYF. DNA for the CDR3: TGTGCCAGCAGAGGTAGCGTCAGTGCAGATACGCAGTATTTT.

This chain connects TRBV29-1 to TRBJ1-2; 8 bases are a match to TRBD1. Germline CDR1 reads SQVTM; CDR2 reads ANQGSEA. This CDR3 is built from 16 residues. The trim removed 7 bases at V and 10 bases at J, leaving 23 bases unmatched. The CDR3 reads CSALKEVLGQGTDYTF. CDR3 sequence (DNA): TGCAGCGCGTTGAAGGAGGTCCTAGGACAGGGTACTGACTACACCTTC.

This chain connects TRBV29-1 to TRBJ2-7, with TRBD2 identical over 9 bases. CDR1 and CDR2 (germline): SQVTM, ANQGSEA. The CDR3 spans 17 residues. The J segment lost 7 bases and the V segment lost 6 bases, leaving 22 bases of the junction unmatched. CDR3 nucleotide sequence: TGCAGCGTCGGGGGGCTAGCGGGACCCCTCGGTACGGGGGAGCAGTACTTC. Its translation: CSVGGLAGPLGTGEQYF.

This rearrangement joins TRBV7-9 to TRBJ2-1; TRBD2 matches at 8 bases. V was pared by 0 bases and J by 7 bases, with 5 bases of the junction left unmatched. The length of the CDR3 is 15 residues. Germline V gives CDR1 SEHNR, CDR2 FQNEAQ (reference sequence). Here the CDR3 reads CASSLAAGVRNEQFF. The DNA of the CDR3 is TGTGCCAGCAGCTTAGCAGCGGGAGTCAGAAATGAGCAGTTCTTC.

In nucleotides, the CDR3 is TGTGCCAGCAGCTTAAACAGGGAGAACACTGAAGCTTTCTTT. Encoded protein: CASSLNRENTEAFF. The chain combines TRBV11-2 with TRBJ1-1, with D possibly being TRBD1 (6 bases). CDR1 and CDR2 from the germline V gene are SGHAT and FQNNGV. V shed 2 bases and J shed 1 base, with 8 bases lying between them. This CDR3 contains 14 residues.

The chain carries TRBV6-5 and TRBJ2-7, with 7 bases identical to TRBD1. Per germline, CDR1 MNHEY and CDR2 SVGAGI. V dropped 7 bases and J dropped 3; count of bases not matched to a gene: 6. The CDR3 runs to 13 residues. The CDR3 loop is CASKNRDSYEQYF. CDR3 bases: TGTGCCAGCAAAAACAGGGACAGCTACGAGCAGTACTTC.

This clone has only a few counts. CDR3 nucleotides: TGTGCCAGCAGGGCCGATAAGGACAGTTACTCTGGAAACACCATATATTTT. This sequence encodes CASRADKDSYSGNTIYF. The chain links TRBV7-9 to TRBJ1-3; a possible D gene is TRBD1 (6 bases). CDR3 length: 17 amino acids. Trimming pared 6 bases from V and 0 bases from J, leaving 18 bases between. In germline, CDR1 is SEHNR, CDR2 FQNEAQ (reference sequence).

The CDR3 protein is CASSPGESKYYNEQFF. For the CDR3, the DNA is TGTGCCAGCTCACCTGGAGAGAGCAAATACTACAATGAGCAGTTCTTC. This chain joins TRBV18 and TRBJ2-1; D unresolved. The CDR3 is 16 residues long. V gave up 3 bases and J gave up 3 bases, with 15 bases separating them. Germline CDR1 is KGHSH and CDR2 is LQKENI.

This sequence joins TRBV12-3 or TRBV12-4 and TRBJ1-5, with D tentatively TRBD1 (5 bases). The CDR3 spans 13 residues. Trimming removed 3 bases from V and 7 bases from J, with 10 bases in between. This CDR3 reads CASSFSGDQPQHF. CDR3 coding DNA: TGTGCCAGCAGTTTCTCGGGGGACCAGCCCCAGCATTTT.

The genes are TRBV10-3 and TRBJ1-1; maybe TRBD1 (5 bases). CDR1 and CDR2 (germline): ENHRY, SYGVKD. V was trimmed by 3 bases and J by 8 bases, leaving 28 bases between them. This CDR3 is 18 amino acids long. This chain's CDR3 is CAISDQPGGVGPLKEAFF. The CDR3, as DNA: TGTGCCATCAGTGACCAACCCGGGGGGGTCGGGCCACTTAAGGAAGCTTTCTTT.

The V gene is TRBV6-5, the J gene TRBJ1-2; no reliable D call. The V and J ends lost 7 bases and 5 bases respectively, with 17 bases between them. Germline V gene lookup returns CDR1 MNHEY and CDR2 SVGAGI. This CDR3 is built from 14 residues. Here the CDR3 DNA reads TGTGCCAGCACCGATTGGTCACTCTCTTATGGCTACACCTTC. Translated: CASTDWSLSYGYTF.

The chain combines TRBV7-9 with TRBJ1-3; perhaps TRBD1 as D (5 bases). The CDR3 extends over 15 amino acids. Germline CDR1 is SEHNR and CDR2 is FQNEAQ (reference sequence). Trimming took off 0 bases at V and 0 bases at J, with 6 bases between the two ends. The CDR3 sequence is CASSLAGGSGNTIYF. CDR3 bases: TGTGCCAGCAGCTTAGCGGGGGGCTCTGGAAACACCATATATTTT.

The V and J genes are TRBV7-3 and TRBJ1-6, with TRBD1 matching 7 bases. V shed 2 bases, J shed 7 bases, and the junction held 8 bases outside the gene matches. This CDR3 has 16 residues. The germline V gene has CDR1 SGHTA and CDR2 FQGTGA. This chain's CDR3 is CASSLFGDSTNSPLHF. DNA for the CDR3: TGTGCCAGCAGCTTATTTGGGGACAGTACGAATTCACCCCTCCACTTT.

The V call is TRBV11-2, the J call TRBJ1-2; D is possibly TRBD1 (6 bases). Trimming shortened V by 6 bases and J by 7 bases, and 15 bases separated the two germline ends. CDR3 length: 13 residues. Germline V CDR1 and CDR2: SGHAT, FQNNGV. The CDR3 sequence is CASSSQGPGGYTF. The CDR3 DNA reads TGTGCCAGCAGTTCGCAGGGGCCGGGTGGCTACACCTTC. Based on the CDR3 plus reference TRBV11-2 and TRBJ1-2, the full variable domain is EAGVAQSPRYKIIEKRQSVAFWCNPISGHATLYWYQQILGQGPKLLIQFQNNGVVDDSQLPKDRFSAERLKGVDSTLKIQPAKLEDSAVYLCASSSQGPGGYTFGSGTRLTVV.

The chain has TRBV10-2 and TRBJ2-3, with 13 bases that match TRBD2. J lost 7 bases, V lost 2 bases, and 9 bases had no gene match. In germline, CDR1 is WSHSY, CDR2 SAAADI. This CDR3 has 17 residues. The CDR3 nucleotides read TGCGCCAGCAGTGAGGCCGGACTAGCGGGAGTCTTCCATACGCAGTATTTT. It yields the protein CASSEAGLAGVFHTQYF.

The chain employs TRBV7-2 and TRBJ1-2; D is undetermined. Germline CDR1 and CDR2: SGHTA and FQGNSA. Trimming shortened V by 5 bases and J by 5 bases, and 9 bases separated the two germline ends. The CDR3 is 12 residues long. The CDR3 is CASSGVFYGYTF. In nucleotides, the CDR3 is TGTGCCAGCAGCGGAGTATTTTATGGCTACACCTTC. The full variable domain, its missing parts supplied by reference TRBV7-2 and TRBJ1-2, is GAGVSQSPSNKVTEKGKDVELRCDPISGHTALYWYRQSLGQGLEFLIYFQGNSAPDKSGLPSDRFSAERTGGSVSTLTIQRTQQEDSAVYLCASSGVFYGYTFGSGTRLTVV.